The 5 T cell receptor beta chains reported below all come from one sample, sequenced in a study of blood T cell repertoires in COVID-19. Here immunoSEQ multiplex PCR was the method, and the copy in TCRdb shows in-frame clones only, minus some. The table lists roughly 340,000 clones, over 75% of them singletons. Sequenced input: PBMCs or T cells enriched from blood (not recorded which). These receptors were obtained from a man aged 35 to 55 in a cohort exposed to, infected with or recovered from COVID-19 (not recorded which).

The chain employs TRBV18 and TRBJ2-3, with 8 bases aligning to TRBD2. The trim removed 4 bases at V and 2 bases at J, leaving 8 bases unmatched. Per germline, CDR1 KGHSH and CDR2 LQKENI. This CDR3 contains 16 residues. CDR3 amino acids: CASSQTLAAVTDTQYF. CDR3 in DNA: TGTGCCAGCTCACAAACACTAGCGGCAGTCACAGATACGCAGTATTTT.

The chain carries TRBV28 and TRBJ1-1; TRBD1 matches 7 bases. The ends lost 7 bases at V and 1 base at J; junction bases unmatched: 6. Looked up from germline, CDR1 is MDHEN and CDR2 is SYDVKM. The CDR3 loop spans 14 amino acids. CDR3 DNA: TGTGCCAGCAATTTGGGACAGCGGAACACTGAAGCTTTCTTT. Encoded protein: CASNLGQRNTEAFF. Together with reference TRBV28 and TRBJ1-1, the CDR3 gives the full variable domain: DVKVTQSSRYLVKRTGEKVFLECVQDMDHENMFWYRQDPGLGLRLIYFSYDVKMKEKGDIPEGYSVSREKKERFSLILESASTNQTSMYLCASNLGQRNTEAFFGQGTRLTVV.

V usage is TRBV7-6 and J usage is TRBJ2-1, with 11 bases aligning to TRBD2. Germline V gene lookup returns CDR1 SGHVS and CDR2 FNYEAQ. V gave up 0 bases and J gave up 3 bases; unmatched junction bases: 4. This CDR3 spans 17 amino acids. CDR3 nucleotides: TGTGCCAGCAGCTTAGCGAGTAGCGGGAGGGGCTACAATGAGCAGTTCTTC. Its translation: CASSLASSGRGYNEQFF. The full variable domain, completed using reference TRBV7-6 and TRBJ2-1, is GAGVSQSPRYKVTKRGQDVALRCDPISGHVSLYWYRQALGQGPEFLTYFNYEAQQDKSGLPNDRFSAERPEGSISTLTIQRTEQRDSAMYRCASSLASSGRGYNEQFFGPGTRLTVL.

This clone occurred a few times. Here the CDR3 reads CASSPGHLSTDTQYF. The DNA of the CDR3 is TGTGCCAGCAGCCCCGGACATCTTAGCACAGATACGCAGTATTTT. This sequence joins TRBV6-4 and TRBJ2-3; TRBD1 might be the D (5 bases). This CDR3 has 15 amino acids. CDR1 is MRHNA and CDR2 is SNTAGT in the germline V gene. V gave up 6 bases and J gave up 0 bases, with 13 bases separating them.

CDR3 sequence (DNA): TGTGCCAGCAGCGCCGGGACTAGCGCCTACGAGCAGTACTTC. This sequence encodes CASSAGTSAYEQYF. V gene TRBV6-1 combines with J gene TRBJ2-7; 10 bases map to TRBD2. CDR3 size: 14 residues. CDR1 and CDR2 (germline): MNHNS, SASEGT. The J segment lost 2 bases and the V segment lost 6 bases, leaving 4 bases of the junction unmatched.